Listed below are T cell receptor beta chains from one sample, sequenced in a study of blood T cell repertoires in COVID-19. Measured with immunoSEQ multiplex PCR; TCRdb has only the in-frame clones, and not every one. The sample contains over 200,000 clones, roughly 80% of which appear only once. The sequencing input was peripheral blood. These receptors were obtained from a woman in her seventies with active or convalescent COVID-19. The CDR3 runs from the conserved cysteine through the conserved F or W. The order of the fields is clone size, V gene, J gene, D gene, CDR3 DNA, CDR3 protein. The D gene is left open where the match is weak. Rows give clone size only sometimes, using once, few, many, or a class for an expanded clone.

.	TRBV12-5	TRBJ2-6	TRBD1	TGTGCTAGTGGCCCGGGACAGGGTACTGGGGCCAACGTCCTGACTTTC	CASGPGQGTGANVLTF
.	TRBV20-1	TRBJ2-7	.	TGCAGTGCTAGTCGCTCACCGAGCCTAACCTACGAGCAGTACTTC	CSASRSPSLTYEQYF
.	TRBV28	TRBJ2-7	TRBD2	TGTGCCAGCACTAGCGGGAGCTACGAGCAGTACTTC	CASTSGSYEQYF
.	TRBV12-3/TRBV12-4	TRBJ2-6	.	TGTGCCAGCCTCATAGCAGGGGCCAACGTCCTGACTTTC	CASLIAGANVLTF
.	TRBV7-2	TRBJ2-5	TRBD2	TGTGCCAGCAGCTTCCAGCGGGGGGTACAAGAGACCCAGTACTTC	CASSFQRGVQETQYF
.	TRBV3-1/TRBV3-2	TRBJ2-1	.	TGTGCCAGCAGCCAAGGTCGCCTTAGTGAATTTGAGCAGTTCTTC	CASSQGRLSEFEQFF
.	TRBV5-1	TRBJ1-1	TRBD1	TGCGCCAGCAGCTCAGGGGGTCGGGGGGGCACTGAAGCTTTCTTT	CASSSGGRGGTEAFF
.	TRBV5-4	TRBJ1-4	.	TGTGCCAGCAGCTTTGGAGCGGCCTTGGGTGAAAAACTGTTTTTT	CASSFGAALGEKLFF
few	TRBV7-9	TRBJ2-2	.	TGTGCCAGCAGCTTCGTTGTTGGGGAGCTGTTTTTT	CASSFVVGELFF
.	TRBV5-1	TRBJ2-5	TRBD2	TGCGCCAGCAGCTTGGCGCGACTAGCGGAAGAGACCCAGTACTTC	CASSLARLAEETQYF
.	TRBV13	TRBJ1-2	.	TGTGCCAGCAGCTTAGGGTCCCAGGGCCGCTATGGCTACACCTTC	CASSLGSQGRYGYTF
few	TRBV5-1	TRBJ1-2	TRBD1	TGCGCCAGCAGCTTGCAGGGGGCAAGCTATGGCTACACCTTC	CASSLQGASYGYTF
once	TRBV19	TRBJ1-5	.	TGTGCCAGTAGTATCCTGGTAGGGGGGGATCAGCCCCAGCATTTT	CASSILVGGDQPQHF
.	TRBV11-2	TRBJ2-1	TRBD2	TGTGCCAGCAGCCAACCCCGGTACTTAGGGAGGGTCTTCAATGAGCAGTTCTTC	CASSQPRYLGRVFNEQFF
.	TRBV5-1	TRBJ2-7	TRBD2	TGCGCCAGCAGCTTAGCTAGCGGGCACTCCTACGAGCAGTACTTC	CASSLASGHSYEQYF
once	TRBV5-8	TRBJ2-1	.	TGTGCCAGCAGCCCTAGGACGGGAATAAGCTCCTACAATGAGCAGTTCTTC	CASSPRTGISSYNEQFF
.	TRBV19	TRBJ1-5	TRBD1	TGTGCCAGTAGTCTGCCGACAGGGATGGGCAATCAGCCCCAGCATTTT	CASSLPTGMGNQPQHF
.	TRBV6-2/TRBV6-3	TRBJ2-5	TRBD2	TGTGCCAGCAGTTACCCATGGACTAGCGGGAGGCACGGAGAGACCCAGTACTTC	CASSYPWTSGRHGETQYF
.	TRBV6-6	TRBJ2-7	TRBD1	TGTGCCAGCAGTTACCGGTCGGGACAGGGGGGGTACGAGCAGTACTTC	CASSYRSGQGGYEQYF
.	TRBV5-1	TRBJ2-7	TRBD2	TGCGCCAGCAGCCTTCGGACTAGCGGAACTACCTACGAGCAGTACTTC	CASSLRTSGTTYEQYF
.	TRBV19	TRBJ2-3	.	TGTGCCAGTAGTATAGGGGCGGGCCTCACAGATACGCAGTATTTT	CASSIGAGLTDTQYF
.	TRBV19	TRBJ2-7	TRBD1	TGTGCCAGTAGTCCAGTCCCGGGACAGGGAGTAGGGGAGCAGTACTTC	CASSPVPGQGVGEQYF
.	TRBV5-1	TRBJ2-1	TRBD1	TGCGCCAGCAGCTTGGCCCTCCCTACAGGGGATGAGCAGTTCTTC	CASSLALPTGDEQFF
.	TRBV5-6	TRBJ1-1	.	TGTGCCAGCAGCTTCTTAAACACTGAAGCTTTCTTT	CASSFLNTEAFF
.	TRBV7-2	TRBJ2-3	.	TGTGCCAGCAGCTTAGACCGGGGAGATACGCAGTATTTT	CASSLDRGDTQYF
.	TRBV5-1	TRBJ2-7	TRBD2	TGCGCCAGCAGCCCGGTCCCGGGAGGGACCTACGAGCAGTACTTC	CASSPVPGGTYEQYF
.	TRBV2	TRBJ2-1	TRBD2	TGTGCCAGCAGTGAACGGAGCGGGAGCTCCTACAATGAGCAGTTCTTC	CASSERSGSSYNEQFF
.	TRBV3-1/TRBV3-2	TRBJ2-7	.	TGTGCCAGCAGCCTCAAATGGGGGCACGAGCAGTACTTC	CASSLKWGHEQYF
.	TRBV6-5	TRBJ2-5	TRBD2	TGTGCCAGCACAACTCTAGCGGGAGCGGGAGAGACCCAGTACTTC	CASTTLAGAGETQYF
once	TRBV19	TRBJ2-1	.	TGTGCCAGTATGGATAGGGGCTACAATGAGCAGTTCTTC	CASMDRGYNEQFF
.	TRBV2	TRBJ2-2	TRBD2	TGTGCCAGCAGAGGGACTAGCGGGGGGACCGCGAACACCGGGGAGCTGTTTTTT	CASRGTSGGTANTGELFF
.	TRBV25-1	TRBJ2-2	TRBD1	TGTGCCAGCAGGAATGCCGGGACAGGGGAAACCGGGGAGCTGTTTTTT	CASRNAGTGETGELFF
few	TRBV4-2	TRBJ1-3	.	TGTGCCAGCAGCCAAGGGACAGCTGGAAACACCATATATTTT	CASSQGTAGNTIYF
.	TRBV6-1	TRBJ1-5	.	TGTGCCAGCAGTGAATCGGAGGGGCGCGAACAGCCCCAGCATTTT	CASSESEGREQPQHF
.	TRBV7-2	TRBJ2-5	.	TGTGCCAGCAGCTTGCGGCGGAACAAAGAGACCCAGTACTTC	CASSLRRNKETQYF
.	TRBV18	TRBJ2-7	TRBD2	TGTGCCAGCTCACCCGCAACTAGCGGGCTCTCCTACGAGCAGTACTTC	CASSPATSGLSYEQYF
.	TRBV27	TRBJ1-1	.	TGTGCCAGCAAACGAGAGGCGATGAGCACTGAAGCTTTCTTT	CASKREAMSTEAFF
.	TRBV27	TRBJ2-1	TRBD2	TGTGCCAGCGGCCTGGATGGGACTAGCGCGGTCTTC	CASGLDGTSAVF
few	TRBV4-3	TRBJ1-2	.	TGCGCCAGCAGCCAAGAATGGGGGGGCGCGGGTGGCTACACCTTC	CASSQEWGGAGGYTF
.	TRBV20-1	TRBJ2-5	.	TGCAGTGGAAGGGGGGGGGCGGCCCAGTACTTC	CSGRGGAAQYF
.	TRBV28	TRBJ2-2	TRBD1	TGTGCCAGCAGCTTGACAGGGGGGGCCGGGGAGCTGTTTTTT	CASSLTGGAGELFF
.	TRBV27	TRBJ2-7	TRBD1	TGTGCCAGCAGTCCCCTGGGACAGGTCAGTTCCTACGAGCAGTACTTC	CASSPLGQVSSYEQYF
.	TRBV6-5	TRBJ1-1	.	TGTGCCAGCAGGCCGGGGAGCATGAACACTGAAGCTTTCTTT	CASRPGSMNTEAFF
.	TRBV18	TRBJ2-7	TRBD1	TGTGCCAGCTCAGCCGGGACAGATCGCGAGCAGTACTTC	CASSAGTDREQYF
.	TRBV5-1	TRBJ2-5	.	TGCGCCAGCAGCTCGTCAACAGGTAGCCAAGAGACCCAGTACTTC	CASSSSTGSQETQYF
.	TRBV5-1	TRBJ2-3	.	TGCGCCAGCAGCTTGGACCAGGGCACAGATACGCAGTATTTT	CASSLDQGTDTQYF
.	TRBV21-1	TRBJ2-7	.	TGTGCCAGCAGCCGACAGGTGCAGTACTTC	CASSRQVQYF
.	TRBV7-8	TRBJ2-1	TRBD2	TGTGCCAGCAGCACCCTAGCGGGACTCTACAATGAGCAGTTCTTC	CASSTLAGLYNEQFF
.	TRBV7-2	TRBJ2-1	TRBD2	TGTGCCAGCAGCCTAGCGGGGGGTTATGGCACCTACAATGAGCAGTTCTTC	CASSLAGGYGTYNEQFF